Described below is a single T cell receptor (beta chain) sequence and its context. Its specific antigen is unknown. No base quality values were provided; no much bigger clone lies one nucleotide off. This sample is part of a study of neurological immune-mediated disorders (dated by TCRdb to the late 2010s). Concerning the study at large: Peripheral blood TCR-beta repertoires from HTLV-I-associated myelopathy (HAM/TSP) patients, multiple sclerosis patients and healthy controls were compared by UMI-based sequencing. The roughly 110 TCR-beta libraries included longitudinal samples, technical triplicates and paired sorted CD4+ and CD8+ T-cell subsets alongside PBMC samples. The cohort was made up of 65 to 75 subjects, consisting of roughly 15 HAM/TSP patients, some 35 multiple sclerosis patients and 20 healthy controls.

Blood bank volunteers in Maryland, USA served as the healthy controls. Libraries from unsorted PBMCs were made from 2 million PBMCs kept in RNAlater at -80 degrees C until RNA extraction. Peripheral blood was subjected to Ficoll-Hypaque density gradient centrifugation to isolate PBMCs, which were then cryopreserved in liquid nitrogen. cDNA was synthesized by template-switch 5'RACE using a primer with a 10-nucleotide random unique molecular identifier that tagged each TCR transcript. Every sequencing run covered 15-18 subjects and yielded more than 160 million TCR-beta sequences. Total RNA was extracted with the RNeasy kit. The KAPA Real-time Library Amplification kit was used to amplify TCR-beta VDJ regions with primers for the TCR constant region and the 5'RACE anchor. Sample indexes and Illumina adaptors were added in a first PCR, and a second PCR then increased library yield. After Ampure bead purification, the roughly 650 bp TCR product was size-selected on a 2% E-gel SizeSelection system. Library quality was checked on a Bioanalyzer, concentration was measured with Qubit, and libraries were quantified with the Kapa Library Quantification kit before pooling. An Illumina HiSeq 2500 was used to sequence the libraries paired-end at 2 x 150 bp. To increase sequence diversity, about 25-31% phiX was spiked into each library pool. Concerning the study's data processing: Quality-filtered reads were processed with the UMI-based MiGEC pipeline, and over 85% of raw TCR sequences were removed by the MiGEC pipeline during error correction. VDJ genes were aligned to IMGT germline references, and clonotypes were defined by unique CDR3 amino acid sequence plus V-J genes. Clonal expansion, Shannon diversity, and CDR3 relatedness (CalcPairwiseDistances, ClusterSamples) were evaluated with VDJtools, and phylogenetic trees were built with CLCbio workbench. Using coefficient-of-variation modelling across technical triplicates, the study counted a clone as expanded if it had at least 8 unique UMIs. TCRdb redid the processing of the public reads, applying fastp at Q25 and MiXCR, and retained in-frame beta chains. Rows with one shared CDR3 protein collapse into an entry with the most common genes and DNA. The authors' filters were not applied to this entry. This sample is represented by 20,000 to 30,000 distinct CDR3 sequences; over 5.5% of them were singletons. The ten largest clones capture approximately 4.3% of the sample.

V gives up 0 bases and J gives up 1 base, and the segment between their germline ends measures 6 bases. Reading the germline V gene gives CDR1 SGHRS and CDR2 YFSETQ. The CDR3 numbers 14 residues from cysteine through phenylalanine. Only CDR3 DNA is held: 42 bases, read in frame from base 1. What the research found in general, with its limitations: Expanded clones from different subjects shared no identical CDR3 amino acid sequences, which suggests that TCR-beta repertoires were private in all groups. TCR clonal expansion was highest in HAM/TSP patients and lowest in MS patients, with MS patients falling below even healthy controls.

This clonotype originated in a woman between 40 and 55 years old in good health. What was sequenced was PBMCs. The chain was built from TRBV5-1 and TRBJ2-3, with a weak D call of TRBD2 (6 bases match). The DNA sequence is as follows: TGCGCCAGCAGCTTGGCTAGCGGCACAGATACGCAGTATTTT. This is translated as CASSLASGTDTQYF.